The TCR beta chain described here comes from a study of human T cells and chemical hapten exposure. Study observations and caveats: TCRs exceeding a frequency of 1 in 1000 stayed unchanged under DPC sensitization.

V lost 5 bases to trimming and J lost 1 base; unmatched junction nucleotides: 4. The CDR3 runs 15 residues. The germline CDR1 and CDR2 sequences are MNHEY and SMNVEV (reference sequence). Time point specified: patch test 3, about 24 weeks after DPC sensitization. Indicated treatment: therapeutic diphenylcyclopropenone sensitization with weekly scalp DPC. Comment on this clonotype: Its antigen is unidentified.

TCRdb redid the calling of the RACE reads with MiXCR, one entry per CDR3 protein. Of about 190,000 distinct CDR3 sequences in the sample, approximately 24% are singletons; the top ten hold 2.5%. The sequence was obtained from a woman between 40 and 50 years old with alopecia areata. Some clones in this sample may be carry-over from other donors' samples. The chain combines TRBV27 with TRBJ2-3, with 9 bases that match TRBD1. The sequencing here drew on whole blood, taken in connection with sensitization to the hapten diphenylcyclopropenone (DPC). The CDR3 DNA is TGTGCCAGCAGTAGACGACAGGGGGGCACAGATACGCAGTATTTT. It codes for CASSRRQGGTDTQYF.